The 22 T cell receptor beta chains reported below all come from one sample, sequenced in a study of blood T cell repertoires in COVID-19. The method was immunoSEQ multiplex PCR; TCRdb's version includes in-frame clones alone and lacks a portion of them. Of some 200,000 clones in the sample, less than 90% were seen once. The specimen was PBMCs or T cells enriched from blood (not recorded which). Every receptor here comes from a woman between 50 and 59 years old in a cohort exposed to, infected with or recovered from COVID-19 (not recorded which).

The chain is built from TRBV5-1 and TRBJ2-3; 9 bases are a match to TRBD2. Germline CDR1 is SGHRS and CDR2 is YFSETQ. The junction had 23 bases not matched to a gene; V was cut back by 4 bases and J by 2 bases. The CDR3 has 21 residues. CDR3 sequence: CASSLTPSGRRGGVATDTQYF. CDR3 nucleotides: TGCGCCAGCAGCCTGACCCCGAGCGGGAGGAGGGGTGGGGTGGCCACAGATACGCAGTATTTT.

The chain employs TRBV5-1 and TRBJ2-7; a weak D match, TRBD2 (6 bases). This CDR3 has 17 residues. Trimming removed 1 base at V and 2 bases at J, with 19 bases between. The germline gives CDR1 SGHRS, CDR2 YFSETQ. The CDR3 sequence is CASSLSGRAGPTYEQYF. Here the CDR3 DNA reads TGCGCCAGCAGCTTGTCAGGTCGGGCGGGGCCTACCTACGAGCAGTACTTC.

The rearrangement uses TRBV7-2 and TRBJ1-2; no reliable D call. The CDR3 length is 14 residues. Trimming shortened V by 4 bases and J by 6 bases, and 15 bases separated the two germline ends. Germline V gives CDR1 SGHTA, CDR2 FQGNSA. CDR3 sequence: CASSSGLASHGYTF. CDR3 coding DNA: TGTGCCAGCAGCTCAGGCCTGGCATCACATGGCTACACCTTC. Drawing the rest from reference TRBV7-2 and TRBJ1-2, the complete variable domain is GAGVSQSPSNKVTEKGKDVELRCDPISGHTALYWYRQSLGQGLEFLIYFQGNSAPDKSGLPSDRFSAERTGGSVSTLTIQRTQQEDSAVYLCASSSGLASHGYTFGSGTRLTVV.

The V gene is TRBV5-1, the J gene TRBJ2-7, with 9 bases matching TRBD1. The CDR3 spans 14 residues. Germline lookup yields CDR1 SGHRS and CDR2 YFSETQ. After removal of 6 bases from V and 3 bases from J, the junction contained 7 bases not matched to a gene. Here the CDR3 DNA reads TGCGCCAGCAACCCGGGACAGGGAGGCTACGAGCAGTACTTC. It yields the protein CASNPGQGGYEQYF.

CDR3 nucleotide sequence: TGTGCCAGCTCACCACGTCAAGGGGAAACCACCGGGGAGCTGTTTTTT. Translated: CASSPRQGETTGELFF. The rearrangement links TRBV18 to TRBJ2-2, with D possibly being TRBD1 (5 bases). The V gene lost 1 base and the J gene lost 4 bases, with 13 bases spanning the gap. Germline V gene data show CDR1 as KGHSH and CDR2 as LQKENI. The CDR3 loop spans 16 amino acids.

The rearrangement joins TRBV9 to TRBJ2-7, with 7 bases fitting TRBD2. Germline V gives CDR1 SGDLS, CDR2 YYNGEE. The CDR3 is made up of 14 amino acids. Losses at the gene ends were 0 bases for V and 4 bases for J; bases not matched to a gene: 4. The CDR3 DNA reads as TGTGCCAGCAGCGTAGACGGGGGGATATACGAGCAGTACTTC. It codes for CASSVDGGIYEQYF.

The chain recombines TRBV30 with TRBJ1-1; D uncertain. With 0 bases removed from V and 2 bases from J, the gap between germline ends came to 13 bases. Germline loops: CDR1 GTSNPN, CDR2 SVGIG (reference sequence). The CDR3 loop spans 15 amino acids. The CDR3 sequence: CAWSVHPQTNTEAFF. In nucleotides, the CDR3 is TGTGCCTGGAGTGTACACCCACAGACAAACACTGAAGCTTTCTTT. Looking up the rest from reference TRBV30 and TRBJ1-1 gives the full variable domain: SQTIHQWPATLVQPVGSPLSLECTVEGTSNPNLYWYRQAAGRGLQLLFYSVGIGQISSEVPQNLSASRPQDRQFILSSKKLLLSDSGFYLCAWSVHPQTNTEAFFGQGTRLTVV.

The rearrangement joins TRBV5-4 to TRBJ2-2, with 10 bases fitting TRBD2. The trim removed 4 bases at V and 4 bases at J, leaving 4 bases unmatched. Per the germline V gene, CDR1 is SGHNT and CDR2 is YYREEE (reference sequence). The CDR3 loop spans 15 amino acids. In nucleotides, the CDR3 is TGTGCCAGCAGCAAGCGGGGGGGCAGCACCGGGGAGCTGTTTTTT. Translating it yields CASSKRGGSTGELFF.

The chain links TRBV11-2 to TRBJ2-1; D perhaps matches TRBD2 (6 bases). The CDR3 has 16 amino acids. CDR1 is SGHAT, CDR2 FQNNGV, per germline. Trimming removed 5 bases at V and 2 bases at J, with 16 bases between. The CDR3 DNA follows: TGTGCCAGCAGCCCATCGGGGCGGGGCCCCTACAATGAGCAGTTCTTC. The encoded protein is CASSPSGRGPYNEQFF.

The gene calls are TRBV30 and TRBJ1-2, with 7 positions matching TRBD1. CDR1 and CDR2 from the germline V gene are GTSNPN and SVGIG (reference sequence). V gave up 3 bases and J gave up 7 bases; unmatched junction bases: 5. This CDR3 has 12 amino acids. Here the CDR3 DNA reads TGTGCCTGGAGGATCTACAGGGGTGGCTACACCTTC. Protein sequence: CAWRIYRGGYTF.

This clone was picked up one time. CDR3 loop: CASSFGEVNSPLHF. The CDR3, as DNA: TGCGCCAGCAGCTTCGGGGAAGTAAATTCACCCCTCCACTTT. The chain links TRBV5-1 to TRBJ1-6; D unclear. Per the germline V gene, CDR1 is SGHRS and CDR2 is YFSETQ. V was cut by 2 bases and J by 7 bases, with 10 bases left in between. The CDR3 runs to 14 residues.

This clone came up a few times. The chain employs TRBV7-9 and TRBJ1-3; the match to TRBD1 covers 9 bases. From germline, CDR1 is SEHNR and CDR2 FQNEAQ (reference sequence). Unmatched junction bases numbered 7, after V lost 3 bases and J lost 4 bases. This CDR3 contains 16 residues. The CDR3 sequence is CASSFKDRGPGNTIYF. The CDR3 DNA follows: TGTGCCAGCAGCTTCAAGGACAGGGGTCCAGGAAACACCATATATTTT.

The chain joins TRBV6-5 to TRBJ2-1; D gene unclear. V shed 10 bases and J shed 15 bases, with 16 bases lying between them. Germline-derived CDR1 and CDR2 are MNHEY and SVGAGI. The CDR3 is 10 amino acids. The CDR3 here is CATHGGPVFF. The CDR3 bases are TGTGCCACCCACGGCGGTCCGGTGTTCTTC.

This sequence joins TRBV4-1 and TRBJ1-2; 10 bases fit TRBD1. J gave up 3 bases and V 1 base, and 5 bases lay outside the gene matches. Germline V gene data show CDR1 as MGHRA and CDR2 as YSYEKL. This CDR3 spans 16 amino acids. CDR3 protein: CASSQGDRGLDYGYTF. The CDR3 nucleotides are TGCGCCAGCAGCCAAGGAGACAGGGGGCTTGACTATGGCTACACCTTC.

The V call is TRBV7-9, the J call TRBJ1-3, with 7 bases fitting TRBD1. The V segment lost 4 bases and the J segment 3 bases; nucleotides outside the gene matches: 3. Per germline, CDR1 SEHNR and CDR2 FQNEAQ (reference sequence). The length of the CDR3 is 14 residues. The CDR3 sequence is CASSSQGYGNTIYF. The CDR3 nucleotides are TGTGCCAGCAGCTCACAGGGGTATGGAAACACCATATATTTT.

The rearrangement uses TRBV2 and TRBJ2-4, with 7 bases aligning to TRBD1. After removal of 2 bases from V and 5 bases from J, the junction contained 9 bases not matched to a gene. This CDR3 comprises 16 residues. Germline-derived CDR1 and CDR2 are SNHLY and FYNNEI. CDR3 sequence reads: CASSEQRVGGENIQYF. CDR3 bases: TGTGCCAGCAGTGAACAGAGGGTAGGGGGCGAAAACATTCAGTACTTC.

The chain employs TRBV10-3 and TRBJ1-2; a weak D match, TRBD1 (6 bases). Germline loops: CDR1 ENHRY, CDR2 SYGVKD. Trimming took off 0 bases at V and 4 bases at J, with 9 bases between the two ends. The CDR3 has 14 amino acids. The CDR3 nucleotides read TGTGCCATCAGTGAGTCTGGGGGGGCCTATGGCTACACCTTC. Its protein product is CAISESGGAYGYTF.

This chain connects TRBV30 to TRBJ2-7; D is possibly TRBD2 (7 bases). The V end was cut by 4 bases, the J end by 0 bases, with 16 bases between. Germline CDR1 is GTSNPN and CDR2 is SVGIG (reference sequence). This CDR3 has 15 amino acids. The CDR3 region is CAWKRGGGFSYEQYF. CDR3 DNA: TGTGCCTGGAAACGAGGCGGGGGCTTCTCCTACGAGCAGTACTTC.

V gene TRBV7-2 combines with J gene TRBJ1-1, with unresolved D. From germline, CDR1 is SGHTA and CDR2 FQGNSA. Trimming shortened V by 3 bases and J by 8 bases, and 13 bases separated the two germline ends. This CDR3 contains 13 residues. CDR3 nucleotides: TGTGCCAGCAGCTTGGGAGGGCCGGGCGAAGCTTTCTTT. Translation gives CASSLGGPGEAFF. The full variable domain, with the rest looked up from reference TRBV7-2 and TRBJ1-1, is GAGVSQSPSNKVTEKGKDVELRCDPISGHTALYWYRQSLGQGLEFLIYFQGNSAPDKSGLPSDRFSAERTGGSVSTLTIQRTQQEDSAVYLCASSLGGPGEAFFGQGTRLTVV.

The V and J genes are TRBV2 and TRBJ1-1; D remains unclear. V lost 8 bases, J lost 3 bases, and 7 bases lay in between. Germline V gene data show CDR1 as SNHLY and CDR2 as FYNNEI. The CDR3 contains 11 residues. The CDR3, as DNA: TGTGCCAGCGGGAGAGACACTGAAGCTTTCTTT. Translation gives CASGRDTEAFF.

About this clone itself: The sample carries other DNA sequences with the same CDR3. V usage is TRBV3-1 (or the pseudogene TRBV3-2) and J usage is TRBJ1-5, with TRBD1 matching over 7 bases. With 4 bases clipped from V and 4 bases from J, the junction kept 1 base outside the gene matches. This CDR3 comprises 13 residues. Germline values: CDR1 LGHDT, CDR2 YNNKEL (reference sequence). CDR3 amino acids: CASSPTGNQPQHF. The CDR3 nucleotides read TGTGCCAGCAGCCCGACAGGGAATCAGCCCCAGCATTTT.

The rearrangement links TRBV19 to TRBJ2-4; 12 bases are a match to TRBD1. Per the germline V gene, CDR1 is LNHDA and CDR2 is SQIVND (reference sequence). This CDR3 is 18 amino acids long. V trimming: 5 bases; J trimming: 0 bases; junction bases outside the gene matches: 8. CDR3 nucleotide sequence: TGTGCCAGTAGTGCCAGGGACAGGGGGCTCCGAGCCAAAAACATTCAGTACTTC. Translated: CASSARDRGLRAKNIQYF.